This TCR beta chain comes out of a study of blood T cell repertoires in COVID-19 (dated by TCRdb to the early 2020s). About the full investigation: The collaborator samples originated in the United States, Italy and Spain and spanned the acute and convalescent phases of COVID-19. The repertoires were released in a freely available public database intended as a resource for research on the immune response to SARS-CoV-2. Sample metadata almost always included a de-identified subject ID, COVID-19 status, age in years and sex. Subjects who had been exposed to COVID-19, were actively infected with it, or had recovered from it provided the deeply sampled blood TCRbeta repertoires that made up the dataset. The prospective study material was composed of cDNA or gDNA derived from T cells, B-cell-depleted T cells, or PBMCs. HLA class I and class II types, where available, came from metadata supplied by the sample provider rather than from assay-based typing. The samples were drawn from the first 160 participants of the ongoing ImmuneRACE study and from under 1,500 subjects provided by 6 global collaborators.

The CDR3 runs 17 residues from the cysteine to the phenylalanine. The DNA shown is the 51-base CDR3, in frame from base 1. The germline V gene yields SGHAT for CDR1 and FQNNGV for CDR2. Clipping removes 2 bases from V and 1 base from J, with 9 as the unmatched junction base count. Whole blood was collected in K2EDTA tubes by collaborating institutions according to the institutions' own protocols. For TCRbeta analysis, collaborators shipped samples as frozen whole blood, isolated PBMCs, or DNA extracted from either of those sample types. TCRbeta CDR3 regions were amplified from genomic DNA by means of the immunoSEQ Assay, a bias-controlled multiplex PCR. Per the source publication's procedure: The number of nucleated cells in each sample was estimated by amplification of reference gene primers within the assay. To quantify the absolute abundance of each unique TCRbeta CDR3 rearrangement, sequence reads were collapsed and filtered. For each sample, productive Simpson clonality was calculated as the square root of Simpson's diversity index across productive rearrangements. Held by TCRdb, this immuneACCESS table contains in-frame sequences only and omits some clones. Under half of the omission traces to an unresolved V gene where checked; the cause of the rest is unknown. The V and J calls and clone size come from that table; D and trimming were worked out from the DNA. The sample table holds 65,000 to 70,000 clones, of which 79% were seen once. The ten biggest clones cover 16% of the sample.

Results and caveats for the whole study, not just this receptor: How much clinical and demographic metadata was included differed by source and by participant, and the metadata was provided uncurated.

A note on this clone: This receptor's antigen is unknown. No clone much larger than this one lies a single base away; base qualities are absent.

This clonotype was obtained from a man aged 55 to 70 with acute or convalescent COVID-19. The source material was peripheral blood. The chain links TRBV11-2 with TRBJ2-5, and TRBD2 aligns with 8 junction nucleotides. The DNA sequence is given as TGTGCCAGCAGCTTACGGAGGTCTAGCGGGCTCCAAGAGACCCAGTACTTC. Translated, this gives CASSLRRSSGLQETQYF.